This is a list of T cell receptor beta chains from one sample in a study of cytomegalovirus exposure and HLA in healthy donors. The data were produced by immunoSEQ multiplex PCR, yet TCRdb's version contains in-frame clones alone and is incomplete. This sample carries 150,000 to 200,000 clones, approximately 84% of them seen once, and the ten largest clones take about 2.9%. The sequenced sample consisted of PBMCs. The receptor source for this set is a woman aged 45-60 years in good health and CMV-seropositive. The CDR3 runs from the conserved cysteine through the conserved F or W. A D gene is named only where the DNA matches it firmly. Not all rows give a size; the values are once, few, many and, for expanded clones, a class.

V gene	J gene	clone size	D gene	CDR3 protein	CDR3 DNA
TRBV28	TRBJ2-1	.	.	CASSLRGSYNEQFF	TGTGCCAGCAGTTTGCGGGGTTCCTACAATGAGCAGTTCTTC
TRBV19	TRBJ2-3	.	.	CASRAGARSTDTQYF	TGTGCCTCCCGGGCGGGGGCGCGGAGCACAGATACGCAGTATTTT
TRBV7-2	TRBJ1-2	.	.	CASSFSSQGNYGYTF	TGTGCCAGCAGCTTTTCATCCCAGGGGAACTATGGCTACACCTTC
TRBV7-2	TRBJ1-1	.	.	CASSLVQGYTEAFF	TGTGCCAGCAGCTTAGTCCAGGGGTACACTGAAGCTTTCTTT
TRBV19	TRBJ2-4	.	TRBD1	CASLSRGREGIQYF	TGTGCCAGTCTCTCAAGGGGGCGCGAAGGCATTCAGTACTTC
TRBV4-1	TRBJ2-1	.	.	CASSFVADNEQFF	TGCGCCAGCAGCTTCGTGGCTGACAATGAGCAGTTCTTC
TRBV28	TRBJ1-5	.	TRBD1	CASRSSGDSQPQHF	TGTGCCAGCAGAAGCTCGGGGGACAGCCAGCCCCAGCATTTT
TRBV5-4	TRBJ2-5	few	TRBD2	CASSLRIAGDETQYF	TGTGCCAGCAGCTTAAGAATAGCGGGAGATGAGACCCAGTACTTC
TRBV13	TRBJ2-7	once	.	CASSLIAVKEQYF	TGTGCCAGCAGCTTAATCGCGGTGAAAGAGCAGTACTTC
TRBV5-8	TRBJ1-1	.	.	CASSLERRYTEAFF	TGTGCCAGCAGCTTGGAGCGCCGGTACACTGAAGCTTTCTTT
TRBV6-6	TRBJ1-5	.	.	CASSYSKPQQNQPQHF	TGTGCCAGCAGTTACTCGAAACCACAGCAAAATCAGCCCCAGCATTTT
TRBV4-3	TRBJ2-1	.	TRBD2	CASSQEGASGPNEQFF	TGCGCCAGCAGCCAAGAGGGGGCTAGCGGGCCCAATGAGCAGTTCTTC
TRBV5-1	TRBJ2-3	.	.	CASSLGASITDTQYF	TGCGCCAGCAGCTTGGGGGCTAGCATAACAGATACGCAGTATTTT
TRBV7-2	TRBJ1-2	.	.	CASSLVRENGYTF	TGTGCCAGCAGCTTAGTCCGGGAGAACGGCTACACCTTC
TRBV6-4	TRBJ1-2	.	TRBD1	CASRAGQLPNYGYTF	TGTGCCAGCAGGGCGGGACAGCTACCTAACTATGGCTACACCTTC
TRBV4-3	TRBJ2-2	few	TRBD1	CASSQEDRGTGELFF	TGCGCCAGCAGCCAAGAGGACAGGGGGACCGGGGAGCTGTTTTTT
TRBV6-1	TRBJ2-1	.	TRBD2	CASSGLAGGAISNEQFF	TGTGCCAGCAGTGGACTGGCGGGGGGGGCGATATCGAATGAGCAGTTCTTC
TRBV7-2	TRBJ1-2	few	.	CASSLGGYGYTF	TGTGCCAGCAGCCTCGGGGGTTATGGCTACACCTTC
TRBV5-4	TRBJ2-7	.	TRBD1	CASSLAGTANRGEQYF	TGTGCCAGCAGCTTGGCCGGGACAGCGAATCGGGGCGAGCAGTACTTC
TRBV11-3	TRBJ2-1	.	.	CASSLERGSYNEQFF	TGTGCCAGCAGCTTAGAAAGGGGCTCCTACAATGAGCAGTTCTTC
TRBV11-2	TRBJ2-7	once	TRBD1	CASRPDRAEQYF	TGTGCCAGCAGACCAGACAGGGCAGAGCAGTACTTC
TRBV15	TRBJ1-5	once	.	CATSRDSRQSNQPQHF	TGTGCCACCAGCAGAGATTCGAGACAGAGCAATCAGCCCCAGCATTTT
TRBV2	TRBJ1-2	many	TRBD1	CASRGDRHDGYTF	TGTGCCAGCAGGGGGGACAGACATGATGGCTACACCTTC
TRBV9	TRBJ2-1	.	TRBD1	CASSLRDRGFDEQFF	TGTGCCAGCAGCCTCCGGGACAGGGGGTTCGATGAGCAGTTCTTC
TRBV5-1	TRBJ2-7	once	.	CASSLGQGGEQYF	TGCGCCAGCAGCTTGGGACAGGGAGGTGAGCAGTACTTC
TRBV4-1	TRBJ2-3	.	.	CASSQGSLGLFTDTQYF	TGCGCCAGCAGCCAAGGGAGCTTAGGACTTTTCACAGATACGCAGTATTTT
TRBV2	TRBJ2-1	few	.	CASSGVQGYNEQFF	TGTGCCAGCAGTGGAGTACAGGGCTACAATGAGCAGTTCTTC
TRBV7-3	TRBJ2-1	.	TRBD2	CASSLTGTSGDNEQFF	TGTGCCAGCAGCTTAACTGGGACTAGCGGGGACAATGAGCAGTTCTTC
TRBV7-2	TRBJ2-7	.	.	CASSLGGGAYEQYF	TGTGCCAGCAGCTTAGGCGGAGGGGCCTACGAGCAGTACTTC
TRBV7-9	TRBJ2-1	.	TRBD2	CASSPLAGGPNEQFF	TGTGCCAGCAGCCCCCTAGCGGGAGGGCCCAATGAGCAGTTCTTC
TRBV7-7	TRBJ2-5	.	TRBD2	CASSLGLAGGRMETQYF	TGTGCTAGCAGCTTAGGACTAGCGGGGGGTAGGATGGAGACCCAGTACTTC